The 18 T cell receptor beta chains reported below all come from one sample, sequenced in a study of blood T cells in healthy people across ages. PCR was performed a second time for about 6 to 11 cycles using a sample-barcoded 5' primer and a J-beta primer mix. One entry per CDR3 protein, called by TCRdb with MiXCR from the 5' RACE reads. The sample consists of 750,000 to 950,000 distinct CDR3 sequences, 50% to 65% of them appearing once. Sample: blood. These receptors were collected from a man older than 75 in good health.

There are many counts of this clonotype. The CDR3 DNA is TGCAGCGTTCTCCCAGCGGGAGTGTCTGAGCAGTACTTC. Translation gives CSVLPAGVSEQYF. J is TRBJ2-7 and V is TRBV29-1; the match to TRBD2 covers 8 bases. Unmatched junction bases numbered 10, after V lost 5 bases and J lost 7 bases. The CDR3 contains 13 residues. CDR1 and CDR2 from the germline V gene are SQVTM and ANQGSEA.

This rearrangement joins TRBV20-1 to TRBJ2-7; D gene ambiguous. This CDR3 is built from 13 residues. Trimming removed 3 bases from V and 4 bases from J, with 13 bases in between. Germline CDR1 DFQATT, CDR2 SNEGSKA (reference sequence). The DNA for the CDR3 is TGCAGTGCTAGGGGCCGGGCCTCGTACGAGCAGTACTTC. It translates to CSARGRASYEQYF.

J is TRBJ1-6 and V is TRBV20-1, with 8 bases matching TRBD1. The CDR3 covers 16 residues. V trimming: 3 bases; J trimming: 7 bases; junction bases outside the gene matches: 11. CDR1 and CDR2 (germline): DFQATT, SNEGSKA (reference sequence). The CDR3 nucleotides read TGCAGTGCTAGTCACAGGGGGAGTTTGGGGAATTCACCCCTCCACTTT. It yields the protein CSASHRGSLGNSPLHF.

The chain couples TRBV12-3 or TRBV12-4 to TRBJ2-2; the D gene is possibly TRBD1 (7 bases). The CDR3 length is 15 residues. Between the trimmed V and J ends, which lost 5 bases and 6 bases, there was a span of 16 bases. DNA of the CDR3: TGTGCCAGCAGTCTCCAGGGGGGAAGAGCCGGGGAGCTGTTTTTT. Translated, it gives CASSLQGGRAGELFF.

The rearrangement joins TRBV10-3 to TRBJ2-4, with 9 positions matching TRBD1. The germline gives CDR1 ENHRY, CDR2 SYGVKD. The V gene end was trimmed by 3 bases and the J gene end by 15 bases; junction bases not matched to a gene: 21. CDR3 length: 17 residues. The CDR3 loop reads CAISERGRRDRAYELYF. The CDR3 DNA sequence: TGTGCCATCAGTGAAAGGGGACGCCGGGACAGGGCGTACGAGCTGTACTTC.

The genes are TRBV2 and TRBJ2-1; 12 bases are a match to TRBD2. Looked up from germline, CDR1 is SNHLY and CDR2 is FYNNEI. The V segment lost 3 bases and the J segment 6 bases; nucleotides outside the gene matches: 6. The CDR3 contains 16 residues. CDR3 sequence (DNA): TGTGCCAGCAGTGAGGCCCTAGCGGGAGGGCTCAATGAGCAGTTCTTC. Translated: CASSEALAGGLNEQFF.

This clonotype has more than one count but fewer than ten. The V call is TRBV2, the J call TRBJ2-5; D remains ambiguous. This CDR3 is 11 amino acids long. The V gene's germline CDR1 is SNHLY and CDR2 FYNNEI. Trimming cost V 7 bases and J 2 bases, with 5 bases left between them. The CDR3 reads CASKEQETQYF. The CDR3 region has the DNA TGTGCCAGCAAGGAACAAGAGACCCAGTACTTC.

The chain couples TRBV24-1 to TRBJ1-2; TRBD1 matches 12 bases. The CDR3 runs 16 residues. The V and J ends lost 7 bases and 2 bases, in that order; junction bases with no gene match: 7. In germline, CDR1 is KGHDR, CDR2 SFDVKD. In DNA, the CDR3 is TGTGCCACCAGCCCTGCCGGGACAGGGGGCAACTATGGCTACACCTTC. Protein sequence: CATSPAGTGGNYGYTF.

This rearrangement joins TRBV4-2 to TRBJ2-1; 11 nucleotides match TRBD1. The V gene's germline CDR1 is LGHNA and CDR2 YNFKEQ. The V and J ends lost 3 bases and 4 bases, in that order; junction bases with no gene match: 5. The CDR3 is 16 amino acids. As DNA, the CDR3 is TGTGCCAGCAGCCAGGAGGGACAGGGGGAGTACAATGAGCAGTTCTTC. Protein sequence: CASSQEGQGEYNEQFF.

This rearrangement joins TRBV27 to TRBJ1-2; D remains unclear. V lost 5 bases to trimming and J lost 10 bases, with 23 bases between them. Germline CDR1 and CDR2: MNHEY and SMNVEV (reference sequence). CDR3 size: 15 residues. CDR3 region: CASSRLNQAYRDYTF. CDR3 sequence (DNA): TGTGCCAGCAGTCGCCTCAACCAGGCATACCGTGACTACACCTTC.

This clonotype was observed a few times. The chain combines TRBV10-3 with TRBJ2-1; D gene uncertain. Germline V CDR1 and CDR2: ENHRY, SYGVKD. CDR3 length equals 11 residues. V was trimmed by 6 bases and J by 9 bases, leaving 9 bases between them. The CDR3 loop is CAISVGVEQFF. The CDR3 DNA reads TGTGCCATCAGCGTCGGTGTTGAGCAGTTCTTC.

This clonotype was counted once. The gene calls are TRBV7-9 and TRBJ2-3; maybe TRBD2 (5 bases). The CDR3 is 16 residues long. The V and J ends lost 6 bases and 2 bases respectively, with 18 bases between them. CDR1 SEHNR and CDR2 FQNEAQ come from the germline V gene (reference sequence). The DNA of the CDR3 is TGTGCCAGCAGAGGGCTGCCGGAGGAGGCCACAGATACGCAGTATTTT. This gives the protein CASRGLPEEATDTQYF.

Details on this clonotype: A much larger clone sits a single nucleotide away, making a read error possible. The chain recombines TRBV9 with TRBJ2-7; D unresolved. This CDR3 is built from 12 residues. Germline CDR1 is SGDLS and CDR2 is YYNGEE. CDR3 nucleotide sequence: TGTGCCAGCAGCGTAGGGACCTACGAGCGGTACTTC. Translating it yields CASSVGTYERYF.

V and J are TRBV20-1 and TRBJ2-7; 7 bases are shared with TRBD2. The CDR3 totals 16 residues. Per germline, CDR1 DFQATT and CDR2 SNEGSKA (reference sequence). The V and J ends lost 3 bases and 3 bases, in that order; junction bases with no gene match: 14. The chain's CDR3 is CSARPFGGGGVYEQYF. The CDR3 coding sequence is TGCAGTGCTAGGCCATTTGGCGGGGGTGGGGTCTACGAGCAGTACTTC.

The chain joins TRBV20-1 to TRBJ2-1; TRBD1 matches at 7 bases. CDR1 is DFQATT and CDR2 is SNEGSKA in the germline V gene (reference sequence). J was trimmed by 8 bases and V by 6 bases; bases with no gene match: 7. The CDR3 spans 12 residues. CDR3 bases: TGCAGTGCATACGACAGGGTCGATGAGCAGTTCTTC. It encodes CSAYDRVDEQFF.

The chain carries TRBV20-1 and TRBJ2-1; TRBD2 aligns across 14 bases. The CDR3 has 15 residues. J lost 8 bases, V lost 5 bases, and 8 bases had no gene match. Per the germline V gene, CDR1 is DFQATT and CDR2 is SNEGSKA (reference sequence). The CDR3 sequence is CSASPGLAGVDEQFF. The CDR3 DNA sequence: TGCAGTGCTTCACCGGGACTAGCGGGAGTGGATGAGCAGTTCTTC.

The gene calls are TRBV12-3 or TRBV12-4 and TRBJ1-2; D not certain. Trimming left V 3 bases short and J 3 bases short, with 8 bases between. The CDR3 covers 13 residues. This CDR3 reads CASSLNGYYGYTF. CDR3 sequence (DNA): TGTGCCAGCAGTTTGAACGGATACTATGGCTACACCTTC.

This clonotype showed up just a few times. This chain joins TRBV7-9 and TRBJ2-1; D is undetermined. Trimming removed 5 bases from V and 0 bases from J, with 11 bases in between. The CDR3 has 15 amino acids. Germline CDR1 SEHNR, CDR2 FQNEAQ (reference sequence). The CDR3 nucleotides are TGTGCCAGCAGCGGCGCGCTCAGCTCCTACAATGAGCAGTTCTTC. Translated: CASSGALSSYNEQFF.